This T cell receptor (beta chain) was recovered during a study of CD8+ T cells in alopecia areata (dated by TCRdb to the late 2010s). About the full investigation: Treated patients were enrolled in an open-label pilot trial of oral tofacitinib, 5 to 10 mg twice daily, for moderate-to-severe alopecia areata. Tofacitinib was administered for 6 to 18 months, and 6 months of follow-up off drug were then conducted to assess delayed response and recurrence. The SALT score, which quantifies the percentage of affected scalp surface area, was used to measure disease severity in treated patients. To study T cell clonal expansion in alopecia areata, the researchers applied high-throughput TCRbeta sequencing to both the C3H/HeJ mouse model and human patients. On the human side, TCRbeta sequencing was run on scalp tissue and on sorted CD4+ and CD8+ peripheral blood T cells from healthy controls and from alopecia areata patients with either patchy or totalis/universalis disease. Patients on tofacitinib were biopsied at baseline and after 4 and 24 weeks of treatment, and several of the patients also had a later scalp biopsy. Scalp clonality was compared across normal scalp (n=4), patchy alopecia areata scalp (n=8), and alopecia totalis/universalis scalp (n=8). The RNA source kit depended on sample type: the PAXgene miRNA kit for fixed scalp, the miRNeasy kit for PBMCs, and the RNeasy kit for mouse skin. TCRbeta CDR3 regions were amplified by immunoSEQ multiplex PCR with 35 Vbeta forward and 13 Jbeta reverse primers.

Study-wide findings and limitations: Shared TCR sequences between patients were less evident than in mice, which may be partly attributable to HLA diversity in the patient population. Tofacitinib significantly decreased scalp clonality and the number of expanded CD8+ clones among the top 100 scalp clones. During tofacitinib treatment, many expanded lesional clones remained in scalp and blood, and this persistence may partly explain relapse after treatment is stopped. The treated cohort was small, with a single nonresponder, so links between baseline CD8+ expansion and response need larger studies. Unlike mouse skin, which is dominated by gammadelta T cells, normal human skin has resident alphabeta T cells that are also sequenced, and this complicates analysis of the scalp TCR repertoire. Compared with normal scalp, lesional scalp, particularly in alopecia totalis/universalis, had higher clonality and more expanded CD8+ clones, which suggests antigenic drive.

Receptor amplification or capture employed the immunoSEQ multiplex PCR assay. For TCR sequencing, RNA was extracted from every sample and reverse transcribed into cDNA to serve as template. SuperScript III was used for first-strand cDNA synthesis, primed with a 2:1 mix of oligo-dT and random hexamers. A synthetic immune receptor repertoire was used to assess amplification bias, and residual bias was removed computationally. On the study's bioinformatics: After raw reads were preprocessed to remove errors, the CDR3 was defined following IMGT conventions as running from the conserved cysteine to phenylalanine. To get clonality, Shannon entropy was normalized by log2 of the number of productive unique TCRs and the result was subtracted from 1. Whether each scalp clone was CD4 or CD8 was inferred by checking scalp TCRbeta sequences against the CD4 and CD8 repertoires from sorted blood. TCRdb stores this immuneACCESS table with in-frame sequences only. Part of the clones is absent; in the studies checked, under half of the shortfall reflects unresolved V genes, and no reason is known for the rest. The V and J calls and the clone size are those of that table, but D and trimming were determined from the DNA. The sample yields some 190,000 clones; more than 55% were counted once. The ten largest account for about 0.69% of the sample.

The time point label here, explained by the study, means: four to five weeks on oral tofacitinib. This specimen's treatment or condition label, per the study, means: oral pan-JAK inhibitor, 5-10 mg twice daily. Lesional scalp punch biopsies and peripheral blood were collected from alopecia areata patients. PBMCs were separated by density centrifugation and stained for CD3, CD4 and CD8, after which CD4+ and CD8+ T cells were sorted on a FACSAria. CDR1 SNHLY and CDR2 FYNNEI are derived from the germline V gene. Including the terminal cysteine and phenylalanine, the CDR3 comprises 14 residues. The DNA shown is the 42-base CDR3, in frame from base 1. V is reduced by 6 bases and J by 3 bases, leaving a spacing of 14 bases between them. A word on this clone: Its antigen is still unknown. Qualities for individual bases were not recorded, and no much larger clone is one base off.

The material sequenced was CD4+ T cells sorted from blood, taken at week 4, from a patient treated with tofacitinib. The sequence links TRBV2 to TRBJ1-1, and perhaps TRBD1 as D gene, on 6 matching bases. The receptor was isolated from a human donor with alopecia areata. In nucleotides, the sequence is TGTGCCAGCAGATCATACAGGGATGACACTGAAGCTTTCTTT. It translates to CASRSYRDDTEAFF.